The 19 T cell receptor beta chains given below trace back to one sample, sequenced in a study of cytomegalovirus exposure and HLA in healthy donors. The PCR made use of 60 Vbeta and 13 Jbeta primers. The assay was immunoSEQ multiplex PCR, and TCRdb's table has in-frame clones only and misses some. The sample carries around 67,000 clones, roughly 69% recorded once. Sequencing was carried out using PBMCs. The receptors were gathered from a woman between 45 and 60 years old in good health and CMV-seronegative.

The gene calls are TRBV7-2 and TRBJ1-1, with TRBD1 matching 7 bases. The CDR3 consists of 14 residues. CDR1 and CDR2 from the germline V gene are SGHTA and FQGNSA. V shed 7 bases and J 5 bases; nucleotides not matched to a gene: 10. CDR3 amino acids: CASIKGGAGTEAFF. The CDR3 bases are TGTGCCAGCATTAAAGGGGGCGCGGGTACTGAAGCTTTCTTT.

V gene TRBV11-2 combines with J gene TRBJ2-1; D not certain. This CDR3 region has 15 residues. CDR1 SGHAT and CDR2 FQNNGV come from the germline V gene. With 1 base removed from V and 5 bases from J, the gap between germline ends came to 12 bases. CDR3 sequence reads: CASSLGLSSNNEQFF. The CDR3 nucleotides read TGTGCCAGCAGCTTAGGGCTTAGCAGCAACAATGAGCAGTTCTTC.

The chain joins TRBV7-9 to TRBJ1-1, with D uncertain. Germline values: CDR1 SEHNR, CDR2 FQNEAQ (reference sequence). This CDR3 spans 13 amino acids. The V end was cut by 5 bases, the J end by 1 base, with 8 bases between. DNA of the CDR3: TGTGCCAGCAGCCCCCAGGCGAACACTGAAGCTTTCTTT. Amino acids: CASSPQANTEAFF.

This chain uses TRBV27 with TRBJ2-2; 10 nucleotides align to TRBD2. Germline-derived CDR1 and CDR2 are MNHEY and SMNVEV (reference sequence). The CDR3 is made up of 20 amino acids. J lost 5 bases, V lost 0 bases, and 15 bases had no gene match. CDR3 in DNA: TGTGCCAGCAGTTTATCACCCCTTACTCTCATGACTAGCGGGACCGGGGAGCTGTTTTTT. It translates to CASSLSPLTLMTSGTGELFF.

This clone has a handful of counts. The V and J genes are TRBV9 and TRBJ1-2; the D is unclear. The CDR3 has 17 amino acids. Germline V gives CDR1 SGDLS, CDR2 YYNGEE. V dropped 4 bases and J dropped 3 bases, with 22 bases sitting between them. DNA of the CDR3: TGTGCCAGCAGCCCAGGTCGGGGTATTTCCTTTTACTATGGCTACACCTTC. This translates into CASSPGRGISFYYGYTF. The whole variable domain, remainder taken from reference TRBV9 and TRBJ1-2, is DSGVTQTPKHLITATGQRVTLRCSPRSGDLSVYWYQQSLDQGLQFLIQYYNGEERAKGNILERFSAQQFPDLHSELNLSSLELGDSALYFCASSPGRGISFYYGYTFGSGTRLTVV.

The chain links TRBV13 to TRBJ2-1; 11 bases line up with TRBD2. The J segment lost 0 bases and the V segment lost 0 bases, leaving 7 bases of the junction unmatched. The CDR3 sequence is 19 residues long. Germline CDR1 reads PRHDT; CDR2 reads FYEKMQ (reference sequence). The CDR3, as DNA: TGTGCCAGCAGCTTAGGGATAGCGGGAGGGCCCAGCTCCTACAATGAGCAGTTCTTC. Translation gives CASSLGIAGGPSSYNEQFF.

DNA for the CDR3: TGTGCCAGCAGCTTTAGCGAGACCCAGTACTTC. Translation: CASSFSETQYF. This chain joins TRBV11-2 and TRBJ2-5; D uncertain. Germline CDR1 is SGHAT and CDR2 is FQNNGV. The CDR3 runs to 11 residues. The V and J ends lost 3 bases and 5 bases respectively, with 4 bases between them.

The rearrangement links TRBV29-1 to TRBJ2-3, with a possible D match to TRBD1 (6 bases). The CDR3 loop spans 14 amino acids. Trimming took 6 bases from V and 0 from J, leaving 13 bases between them. Germline V gene sequence: CDR1 SQVTM, CDR2 ANQGSEA. CDR3: CSVGAATSTDTQYF. The CDR3 nucleotides read TGCAGCGTGGGGGCAGCTACTAGCACAGATACGCAGTATTTT.

Only a few counts were recorded for this clone. This chain connects TRBV28 to TRBJ2-2; 10 bases align to TRBD2. V was clipped by 4 bases and J by 4 bases; unmatched bases: 0. CDR3 size: 14 residues. Germline loops: CDR1 MDHEN, CDR2 SYDVKM. CDR3 in amino acids: CASSWTSGTGELFF. Here the CDR3 DNA reads TGTGCCAGCAGTTGGACTAGCGGCACCGGGGAGCTGTTTTTT.

This rearrangement joins TRBV5-1 to TRBJ1-1, with 8 bases fitting TRBD1. Per germline, CDR1 SGHRS and CDR2 YFSETQ. The CDR3 extends over 13 amino acids. J lost 6 bases, V lost 3 bases, and 4 bases had no gene match. CDR3 sequence reads: CASSSRTGSEAFF. As DNA, the CDR3 is TGCGCCAGCAGCTCGCGGACAGGGTCTGAAGCTTTCTTT.

The rearrangement joins TRBV2 to TRBJ2-1; the match to TRBD2 covers 10 bases. Germline V gives CDR1 SNHLY, CDR2 FYNNEI. J was trimmed by 2 bases and V by 6 bases; bases with no gene match: 4. The CDR3 runs to 15 residues. CDR3 protein: CASRFGTSAYNEQFF. Written as DNA, the CDR3 is TGTGCCAGCAGATTCGGGACTAGCGCCTACAATGAGCAGTTCTTC.

The chain joins TRBV5-1 to TRBJ2-7; D is perhaps TRBD2 (5 bases). In germline, CDR1 is SGHRS, CDR2 YFSETQ. CDR3 length: 13 residues. V lost 4 bases to trimming and J lost 6 bases, with 14 bases between them. Written as DNA, the CDR3 is TGCGCCAGCAGCGAGGGATCACTCGGCGAGCAGTACTTC. Translation: CASSEGSLGEQYF.

The chain links TRBV6-5 to TRBJ1-1, with 7 nucleotides matching TRBD1. This CDR3 comprises 13 residues. The V gene end was trimmed by 6 bases and the J gene end by 5 bases; junction bases not matched to a gene: 6. Germline values: CDR1 MNHEY, CDR2 SVGAGI. CDR3 region: CASRPQGDTEAFF. The CDR3 DNA follows: TGTGCCAGCAGGCCTCAGGGGGATACTGAAGCTTTCTTT.

This CDR3 reads CASGQGAAQYF. The CDR3, as DNA: TGTGCCAGCGGACAGGGGGCGGCCCAGTACTTC. The chain combines TRBV2 with TRBJ2-5, with 11 bases aligning to TRBD1. The CDR3 spans 11 residues. Looked up from germline, CDR1 is SNHLY and CDR2 is FYNNEI. V lost 8 bases and J lost 9; bases outside the gene matches: 2. The complete variable domain, with remaining parts taken from reference TRBV2 and TRBJ2-5, reads EPEVTQTPSHQVTQMGQEVILRCVPISNHLYFYWYRQILGQKVEFLVSFYNNEISEKSEIFDDQFSVERPDGSNFTLKIRSTKLEDSAMYFCASGQGAAQYFGPGTRLLVL.

The J gene is TRBJ2-3, the V gene TRBV2; TRBD2 matches at 9 bases. Unmatched junction bases numbered 5, after V lost 6 bases and J lost 4 bases. CDR1 and CDR2 from the germline V gene are SNHLY and FYNNEI. CDR3 length: 14 residues. The CDR3 DNA sequence: TGTGCCAGCAGCCGTAGCGGGAGCCCAGATACGCAGTATTTT. It yields the protein CASSRSGSPDTQYF.

This clone was seen only a few times. The J gene is TRBJ2-1, the V gene TRBV2, with TRBD2 matching over 10 bases. The V gene end was trimmed by 5 bases and the J gene end by 0 bases; junction bases not matched to a gene: 1. CDR1 SNHLY and CDR2 FYNNEI come from the germline V gene. The CDR3 runs 15 residues. The CDR3 DNA reads as TGTGCCAGCAGTAAGCGGGAGGGCTCCTACAATGAGCAGTTCTTC. Translated, it gives CASSKREGSYNEQFF.

The gene calls are TRBV28 and TRBJ1-1; D might be TRBD1 (5 bases). Looked up from germline, CDR1 is MDHEN and CDR2 is SYDVKM. The CDR3 totals 12 residues. V was trimmed by 8 bases and J by 1 base, leaving 8 bases between them. Here the CDR3 DNA reads TGTGCCAGCCGCGGACAGAACACTGAAGCTTTCTTT. Amino acid sequence: CASRGQNTEAFF.

The genes are TRBV4-3 and TRBJ2-7; TRBD1 might be the D (6 bases). This CDR3 has 16 residues. The V gene lost 4 bases and the J gene lost 2 bases, with 18 bases spanning the gap. Germline-derived CDR1 and CDR2 are LGHNA and YSLEER. The CDR3 sequence is CASSLEPGHITYEQYF. The CDR3 coding sequence is TGCGCCAGCAGCCTGGAACCGGGACATATCACCTACGAGCAGTACTTC.

This clone has only a few counts. V and J are TRBV30 and TRBJ1-4; TRBD1 agrees at 7 bases. The germline gives CDR1 GTSNPN, CDR2 SVGIG (reference sequence). J gave up 5 bases and V 4 bases, and 7 bases lay outside the gene matches. The length of the CDR3 is 14 residues. The CDR3 nucleotides are TGTGCCTGGACCCCAAAGGGACAGAATGAAAAACTGTTTTTT. This translates into CAWTPKGQNEKLFF. Full variable domain (missing parts from reference TRBV30 and TRBJ1-4): SQTIHQWPATLVQPVGSPLSLECTVEGTSNPNLYWYRQAAGRGLQLLFYSVGIGQISSEVPQNLSASRPQDRQFILSSKKLLLSDSGFYLCAWTPKGQNEKLFFGSGTQLSVL.